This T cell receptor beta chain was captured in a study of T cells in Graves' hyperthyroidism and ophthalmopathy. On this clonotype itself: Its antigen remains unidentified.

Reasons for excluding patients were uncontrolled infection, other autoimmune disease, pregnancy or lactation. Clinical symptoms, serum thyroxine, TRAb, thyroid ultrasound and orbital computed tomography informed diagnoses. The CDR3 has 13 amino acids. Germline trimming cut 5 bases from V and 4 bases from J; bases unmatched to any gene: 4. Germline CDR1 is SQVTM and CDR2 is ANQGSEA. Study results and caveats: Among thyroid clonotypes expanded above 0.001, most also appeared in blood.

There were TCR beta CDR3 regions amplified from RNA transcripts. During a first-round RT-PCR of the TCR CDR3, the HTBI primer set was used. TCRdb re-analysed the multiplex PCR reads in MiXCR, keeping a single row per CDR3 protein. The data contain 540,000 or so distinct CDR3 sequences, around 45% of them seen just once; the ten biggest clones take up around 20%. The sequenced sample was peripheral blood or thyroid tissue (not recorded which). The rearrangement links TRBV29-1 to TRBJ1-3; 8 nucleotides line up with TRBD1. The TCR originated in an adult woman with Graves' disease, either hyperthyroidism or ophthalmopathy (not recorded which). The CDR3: CSVMDRAGNTIYF. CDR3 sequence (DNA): TGCAGCGTTATGGACAGGGCAGGAAACACCATATATTTT.